One TCR beta chain is described in this entry. The target antigen is unknown. The sample originates from a study of T cells in Graves' hyperthyroidism and ophthalmopathy. TCR beta CDR3 sequences were amplified from RNA transcripts. The HTBI primer set served for first-round RT-PCR of the TCR CDR3. TCRdb analysed the multiplex PCR reads with MiXCR anew, one entry per CDR3 protein. The sample consists of around 700,000 distinct CDR3 sequences, 18% of them appearing once. Germline trimming cut 0 bases from V and 7 bases from J; bases unmatched to any gene: 11. The CDR3 length is 17 residues. Per the germline V gene, CDR1 is LNHNV and CDR2 is YYDKDF (reference sequence). Broader study findings: Blood also contained most expanded thyroid clonotypes above 0.001.

Diagnoses were established using clinical symptoms, serum thyroxine and TRAb, thyroid ultrasound and orbital computed tomography. Under 12 ml fresh peripheral blood yielded the PBMCs. The rearrangement joins TRBV15 to TRBJ1-1; 10 bases are shared with TRBD1. Sequencing was done on a sample of blood. The TCR comes from a woman in her forties or fifties with Graves' hyperthyroidism that later progressed to Graves' ophthalmopathy. The CDR3 loop is CATSRDLAMGQGFEAFF. The DNA of the CDR3 is TGTGCCACCAGCAGAGACTTGGCCATGGGACAGGGGTTTGAAGCTTTCTTT.